This T cell receptor (beta chain) was retrieved from a study of OX40 agonist ivuxolimab in advanced cancers. Overall study context: The patients got ivuxolimab, which is an agonistic anti-OX40 (CD134) antibody. Findings and caveats of the study: Antigen specificity was not determined for the expanded peripheral T cells.

This table comes from immunoSEQ multiplex PCR, and its TCRdb copy is limited to in-frame clones, with some not included. The table lists about 50,000 clones, roughly 77% of them singletons. Turning to this clone: As yet, its antigen is unknown.

Trimming removed 2 bases at V and 4 bases at J, with 13 bases between. This CDR3 spans 15 amino acids. Germline V lookup: CDR1 SGHRS, CDR2 YFSETQ. The rearrangement joins TRBV5-1 to TRBJ2-1; D perhaps matches TRBD1 (8 bases). This TCR derives from an adult with an advanced solid tumor such as melanoma, head and neck, liver or kidney cancer. Sample: CD4+ or CD8+ T cells sorted from blood, taken in a trial of the OX40 agonist ivuxolimab. DNA of the CDR3: TGCGCCAGCAGCTTACAGGGGGGGCCTTACAATGAGCAGTTCTTC. Residues: CASSLQGGPYNEQFF.